These 32 T cell receptor beta chains share one sample of origin, sequenced in a study of blood T cell repertoires in COVID-19. Libraries were prepared by immunoSEQ multiplex PCR; TCRdb keeps only in-frame clonotypes and omits some of them. The table has about 120,000 clones, around four fifths seen once. Sample: peripheral blood. These receptors were collected from a man aged 55-75 years with acute or convalescent COVID-19.

The gene calls are TRBV6-4 and TRBJ2-1; 13 nucleotides line up with TRBD2. The germline CDR1 and CDR2 sequences are MRHNA and SNTAGT. J was trimmed by 6 bases and V by 2 bases; bases with no gene match: 4. The CDR3 has 16 residues. CDR3 protein: CASSDPTSGRPNEQFF. The CDR3 nucleotides are TGTGCCAGCAGTGACCCGACTAGCGGGAGGCCCAATGAGCAGTTCTTC.

V gene TRBV4-1 combines with J gene TRBJ2-3, with D tentatively TRBD1 (5 bases). Trimming stripped 5 bases from V and 2 bases from J, with 8 bases between. Per the germline V gene, CDR1 is MGHRA and CDR2 is YSYEKL. The CDR3 spans 13 residues. CDR3 nucleotide sequence: TGCGCCAGCAGCGGGGCCGACACAGATACGCAGTATTTT. This encodes CASSGADTDTQYF.

The chain carries TRBV2 and TRBJ1-4, with a weak D call TRBD1 (5 bases). This CDR3 comprises 13 residues. Between the trimmed V and J ends, which lost 8 bases and 7 bases, there was a span of 14 bases. The V gene's germline CDR1 is SNHLY and CDR2 FYNNEI. In nucleotides, the CDR3 is TGTGCCAGCGTTCAGGGTTGGGGTGAAAAACTGTTTTTT. It is translated as CASVQGWGEKLFF.

The V gene is TRBV5-6, the J gene TRBJ1-1; 9 bases agree with TRBD1. CDR1 and CDR2 from the germline V gene are SGHDT and YYEEEE. The CDR3 covers 16 residues. The V gene end was trimmed by 0 bases and the J gene end by 6 bases; junction bases not matched to a gene: 9. CDR3 DNA: TGTGCCAGCAGCTTGGGCCCAGGGACAGGGATGGCTGAAGCTTTCTTT. It translates to CASSLGPGTGMAEAFF.

The chain couples TRBV5-1 to TRBJ2-3; the match to TRBD2 covers 9 bases. The CDR3 totals 16 residues. With 4 bases clipped from V and 2 bases from J, the junction kept 8 bases outside the gene matches. Germline lookup yields CDR1 SGHRS and CDR2 YFSETQ. CDR3 protein: CASSRLTSGDTDTQYF. The CDR3 DNA is TGCGCCAGCAGCAGGTTGACTAGCGGTGACACAGATACGCAGTATTTT.

The chain employs TRBV11-3 and TRBJ1-1, with D perhaps matching TRBD1 (6 bases). Trimming stripped 4 bases from V and 0 bases from J, with 15 bases between. This CDR3 has 16 amino acids. Germline V gene sequence: CDR1 SGHNT, CDR2 YENEEA. The CDR3 DNA is TGTGCCAGCAGCTCACCAACAGGGTTGGTGAACACTGAAGCTTTCTTT. Translated: CASSSPTGLVNTEAFF.

The V gene is TRBV9, the J gene TRBJ2-1; 12 nucleotides agree with TRBD2. The junction had 13 bases not matched to a gene; V was cut back by 4 bases and J by 5 bases. Germline V gene lookup returns CDR1 SGDLS and CDR2 YYNGEE. CDR3 size: 18 residues. The CDR3 loop reads CASSLSVLAGGNNNEQFF. CDR3 sequence (DNA): TGTGCCAGCAGCCTTAGCGTCCTAGCGGGAGGGAATAACAATGAGCAGTTCTTC. Filled out from reference TRBV9 and TRBJ2-1, the complete variable domain reads DSGVTQTPKHLITATGQRVTLRCSPRSGDLSVYWYQQSLDQGLQFLIQYYNGEERAKGNILERFSAQQFPDLHSELNLSSLELGDSALYFCASSLSVLAGGNNNEQFFGPGTRLTVL.

This clone was detected once. The chain combines TRBV3-1 (or the pseudogene TRBV3-2) with TRBJ1-2; TRBD1 aligns across 7 bases. The CDR3 covers 15 residues. V lost 4 bases to trimming and J lost 2 bases; unmatched junction nucleotides: 7. Germline CDR1 LGHDT, CDR2 YNNKEL (reference sequence). This chain's CDR3 is CASSPGDRRNYGYTF. For the CDR3, the DNA is TGTGCCAGCAGCCCAGGGGACAGAAGAAACTATGGCTACACCTTC.

The genes are TRBV6-5 and TRBJ1-5, with 8 bases identical to TRBD1. V lost 2 bases and J lost 2; bases outside the gene matches: 2. CDR1 and CDR2 (germline): MNHEY, SVGAGI. This CDR3 region has 15 residues. CDR3 residues: CASSYVGQGNQPQHF. For the CDR3, the DNA is TGTGCCAGCAGTTACGTGGGACAGGGCAATCAGCCCCAGCATTTT.

This rearrangement joins TRBV11-3 to TRBJ1-6; D ambiguous. Germline CDR1 is SGHNT and CDR2 is YENEEA. Between the trimmed V and J ends, which lost 1 base and 0 bases, there was a span of 10 bases. The CDR3 is 17 amino acids. The CDR3 nucleotides are TGTGCCAGCAGCTTAGGCGTCGATGGCTCCTATAATTCACCCCTCCACTTT. This codes for CASSLGVDGSYNSPLHF.

The chain joins TRBV10-2 to TRBJ2-7, with D perhaps matching TRBD1 (5 bases). The CDR3 spans 12 residues. V was pared by 8 bases and J by 2 bases, with 10 bases between. Germline lookup yields CDR1 WSHSY and CDR2 SAAADI. The CDR3 DNA is TGCGCCAGCGGAACGACAGCCTACGAGCAGTACTTC. Protein sequence: CASGTTAYEQYF.

This clone was picked up a small number of times. The chain combines TRBV6-5 with TRBJ1-2; D ambiguous. Germline CDR1 and CDR2: MNHEY and SVGAGI. V was trimmed by 0 bases and J by 8 bases, leaving 16 bases between them. There are 15 residues in the CDR3. The CDR3: CASSYSISSRAGYTF. CDR3 DNA sequence: TGTGCCAGCAGTTACTCCATTAGTTCTCGTGCGGGCTACACCTTC.

This clone has more than one count but fewer than ten. The chain is built from TRBV7-2 and TRBJ2-5, with TRBD2 matching over 7 bases. The CDR3 length is 15 residues. Trimming cost V 5 bases and J 2 bases; bases outside gene matches: 8. Germline-derived CDR1 and CDR2 are SGHTA and FQGNSA. The CDR3: CASSQVGTTQETQYF. CDR3 coding DNA: TGTGCCAGCAGCCAAGTCGGGACTACTCAAGAGACCCAGTACTTC. Full variable domain (outside the CDR3, taken from reference TRBV7-2 and TRBJ2-5): GAGVSQSPSNKVTEKGKDVELRCDPISGHTALYWYRQSLGQGLEFLIYFQGNSAPDKSGLPSDRFSAERTGGSVSTLTIQRTQQEDSAVYLCASSQVGTTQETQYFGPGTRLLVL.

V is TRBV6-5 and J is TRBJ2-4, with 10 bases fitting TRBD2. Germline V gene lookup returns CDR1 MNHEY and CDR2 SVGAGI. CDR3 length: 14 amino acids. The J segment lost 5 bases and the V segment lost 5 bases, leaving 3 bases of the junction unmatched. CDR3 sequence reads: CASSKRGGENIQYF. The CDR3 region has the DNA TGTGCCAGCAGTAAGCGGGGGGGCGAAAACATTCAGTACTTC.

The rearrangement uses TRBV5-1 and TRBJ2-1, with 9 bases that match TRBD1. Per the germline V gene, CDR1 is SGHRS and CDR2 is YFSETQ. There are 15 residues in the CDR3. Germline trimming cut 3 bases from V and 7 bases from J; bases unmatched to any gene: 8. The CDR3 DNA sequence: TGCGCCAGCAGCTCCGGGACAGGGATAATAAATGAGCAGTTCTTC. It specifies CASSSGTGIINEQFF.

The chain couples TRBV9 to TRBJ1-1; D uncertain. Germline V lookup: CDR1 SGDLS, CDR2 YYNGEE. V was pared by 3 bases and J by 0 bases, with 9 bases between. This CDR3 has 14 amino acids. CDR3 in DNA: TGTGCCAGCAGCGGCGGACTGTTGAACACTGAAGCTTTCTTT. This encodes CASSGGLLNTEAFF. Filled out from reference TRBV9 and TRBJ1-1, the complete variable domain reads DSGVTQTPKHLITATGQRVTLRCSPRSGDLSVYWYQQSLDQGLQFLIQYYNGEERAKGNILERFSAQQFPDLHSELNLSSLELGDSALYFCASSGGLLNTEAFFGQGTRLTVV.

This sequence joins TRBV27 and TRBJ2-5, with D hard to call. CDR3 length: 13 residues. Germline values: CDR1 MNHEY, CDR2 SMNVEV (reference sequence). Trimming pared 8 bases from V and 4 bases from J, leaving 14 bases between. The CDR3, as DNA: TGTGCCAGCGCTGCAGGTTTTCGAGAGACCCAGTACTTC. Its translation: CASAAGFRETQYF.

The chain links TRBV5-8 to TRBJ2-3, with TRBD1 matching over 9 bases. Trimming removed 3 bases from V and 2 bases from J; junction bases left unmatched: 7. The CDR3 is 16 amino acids. Germline CDR1 is SGHTS and CDR2 is YDEGEE. The CDR3 coding sequence is TGTGCCAGCAGCTGGGGGACAGGGAGGTCCACAGATACGCAGTATTTT. Translating it yields CASSWGTGRSTDTQYF.

This clone was recorded only once. The chain combines TRBV6-5 with TRBJ1-6; D unresolved. Looked up from germline, CDR1 is MNHEY and CDR2 is SVGAGI. The V end lost 6 bases, the J end lost 5 bases, and 11 bases lay between the germline ends. The CDR3 spans 14 residues. The CDR3 DNA sequence: TGTGCCAGCAGGCTTCCGGGGAATAATTCACCCCTCCACTTT. It translates to CASRLPGNNSPLHF.

This rearrangement joins TRBV9 to TRBJ1-1, with 7 bases aligning to TRBD1. Germline trimming cut 0 bases from V and 5 bases from J; bases unmatched to any gene: 7. In germline, CDR1 is SGDLS, CDR2 YYNGEE. This CDR3 is 15 amino acids long. CDR3 sequence (DNA): TGTGCCAGCAGCGTAGTCCAGGGGGGACGTACTGAAGCTTTCTTT. Translation gives CASSVVQGGRTEAFF.

This chain links TRBV30 with TRBJ1-5; the match to TRBD1 covers 9 bases. V shed 1 base and J 4 bases; nucleotides not matched to a gene: 5. CDR1 GTSNPN and CDR2 SVGIG come from the germline V gene (reference sequence). This CDR3 is built from 15 residues. CDR3 in DNA: TGTGCCTGGAGTGCCCGGACAGGGGAAAATCAGCCCCAGCATTTT. It is translated as CAWSARTGENQPQHF.

This clone turned up a few times. The rearrangement uses TRBV27 and TRBJ2-1; 9 nucleotides line up with TRBD2. This CDR3 has 15 residues. Germline assignment: CDR1 MNHEY and CDR2 SMNVEV (reference sequence). The V gene end was trimmed by 7 bases and the J gene end by 3 bases; junction bases not matched to a gene: 7. Here the CDR3 reads CASKTLSGGYNEQFF. The DNA of the CDR3 is TGTGCCAGCAAAACACTTAGCGGGGGCTACAATGAGCAGTTCTTC.

The CDR3 reads CASLNGSGLFSYEQYF. CDR3 DNA: TGTGCCAGCCTCAACGGGAGTGGCCTTTTCTCCTACGAGCAGTACTTC. The chain carries TRBV2 and TRBJ2-7; possible D gene TRBD2, 6 bases. Trimming shortened V by 8 bases and J by 0 bases, and 20 bases separated the two germline ends. CDR1 is SNHLY and CDR2 is FYNNEI in the germline V gene. The CDR3 loop spans 16 amino acids. Full variable domain (missing parts from reference TRBV2 and TRBJ2-7): EPEVTQTPSHQVTQMGQEVILRCVPISNHLYFYWYRQILGQKVEFLVSFYNNEISEKSEIFDDQFSVERPDGSNFTLKIRSTKLEDSAMYFCASLNGSGLFSYEQYFGPGTRLTVT.

The gene calls are TRBV5-6 and TRBJ1-2; TRBD1 matches 7 bases. The V and J ends lost 1 base and 3 bases, in that order; junction bases with no gene match: 6. Per the germline V gene, CDR1 is SGHDT and CDR2 is YYEEEE. The CDR3 is made up of 15 amino acids. The CDR3 DNA follows: TGTGCCAGCAGCTTGCTCACAGGGGCTCACTATGGCTACACCTTC. It specifies CASSLLTGAHYGYTF.

V usage is TRBV4-2 and J usage is TRBJ2-6; D perhaps matches TRBD1 (7 bases). The CDR3 sequence is 20 residues long. Between the trimmed V and J ends, which lost 4 bases and 0 bases, there was a span of 22 bases. Per the germline V gene, CDR1 is LGHNA and CDR2 is YNFKEQ. This CDR3 reads CASSPGGGQGSVSGANVLTF. In DNA, the CDR3 is TGTGCCAGCAGCCCAGGAGGGGGCCAGGGGTCGGTCTCTGGGGCCAACGTCCTGACTTTC.

Here the CDR3 reads CASSLAVRDRAYGYTF. The CDR3 bases are TGCGCCAGCAGCTTGGCCGTGAGGGACAGGGCGTATGGCTACACCTTC. The chain links TRBV5-1 to TRBJ1-2; TRBD1 matches 9 bases. The V gene's germline CDR1 is SGHRS and CDR2 YFSETQ. V shed 0 bases and J 5 bases; nucleotides not matched to a gene: 8. The CDR3 is made up of 16 amino acids.

This clone was detected many times. This CDR3 is CASSQDGSLYGYTF. For the CDR3, the DNA is TGTGCCAGCAGCCAAGATGGTAGCCTCTATGGCTACACCTTC. The chain couples TRBV3-1 (or the pseudogene TRBV3-2) to TRBJ1-2; no firm D call. V shed 0 bases and J shed 4 bases, with 9 bases lying between them. The CDR3 totals 14 residues. In germline, CDR1 is LGHDT, CDR2 YNNKEL (reference sequence).

The rearrangement joins TRBV7-9 to TRBJ1-4; weak D call: TRBD1 (6 bases). The V end lost 5 bases, the J end lost 6 bases, and 10 bases lay between the germline ends. CDR1 and CDR2 from the germline V gene are SEHNR and FQNEAQ (reference sequence). The CDR3 sequence is 13 residues long. The CDR3, as DNA: TGTGCCAGCAGCAAGGACAGCTATGAAAAACTGTTTTTT. It codes for CASSKDSYEKLFF.

The table lists this clone with a few counts. This CDR3 is CASTLFPTGNAYNEQFF. The DNA for the CDR3 is TGTGCCAGCACCCTATTCCCCACAGGTAATGCCTACAATGAGCAGTTCTTC. The chain is built from TRBV11-2 and TRBJ2-1; a possible D gene is TRBD1 (5 bases). The CDR3 spans 17 residues. The V gene lost 7 bases and the J gene lost 2 bases, with 21 bases spanning the gap. CDR1 is SGHAT and CDR2 is FQNNGV in the germline V gene.

The chain uses TRBV5-1 and TRBJ2-1; 9 nucleotides agree with TRBD2. The germline V gene encodes CDR1 SGHRS and CDR2 YFSETQ. V was clipped by 4 bases and J by 6 bases; unmatched bases: 14. The CDR3 sequence is 17 residues long. The DNA for the CDR3 is TGCGCCAGCAGCCTGGCAGCGGCGGGAGGGCTGGCCAATGAGCAGTTCTTC. Residues: CASSLAAAGGLANEQFF. The full variable domain, with the rest looked up from reference TRBV5-1 and TRBJ2-1, is KAGVTQTPRYLIKTRGQQVTLSCSPISGHRSVSWYQQTPGQGLQFLFEYFSETQRNKGNFPGRFSGRQFSNSRSEMNVSTLELGDSALYLCASSLAAAGGLANEQFFGPGTRLTVL.

CDR3 amino acids: CATSANQNNEQFF. As DNA, the CDR3 is TGTGCCACCAGTGCCAACCAGAACAATGAGCAGTTCTTC. The genes are TRBV24-1 and TRBJ2-1; D gene uncertain. Trimming cost V 5 bases and J 5 bases, with 9 bases left between them. This CDR3 contains 13 residues. Germline V gene sequence: CDR1 KGHDR, CDR2 SFDVKD.

This chain's CDR3 is CASSGRQDQPQHF. CDR3 nucleotide sequence: TGTGCCAGCAGTGGGAGACAGGATCAGCCCCAGCATTTT. This sequence joins TRBV2 and TRBJ1-5, with a tentative D call TRBD1 (6 bases). The V and J ends lost 4 bases and 5 bases respectively, with 9 bases between them. This CDR3 comprises 13 residues. In germline, CDR1 is SNHLY, CDR2 FYNNEI.